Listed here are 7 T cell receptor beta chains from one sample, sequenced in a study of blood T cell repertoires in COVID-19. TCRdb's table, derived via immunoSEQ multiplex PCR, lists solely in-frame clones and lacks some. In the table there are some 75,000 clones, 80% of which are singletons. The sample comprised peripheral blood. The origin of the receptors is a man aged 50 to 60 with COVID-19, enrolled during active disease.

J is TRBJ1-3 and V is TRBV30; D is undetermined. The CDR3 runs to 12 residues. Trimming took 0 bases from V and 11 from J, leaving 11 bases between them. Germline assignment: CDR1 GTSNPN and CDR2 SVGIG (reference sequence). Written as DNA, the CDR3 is TGTGCCTGGAGTGTAGCGGAGAGGGCCATATATTTT. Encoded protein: CAWSVAERAIYF.

The CDR3 DNA reads TGTGCCAGCAGCCTAACCCACGAAACGGACAGCTCCTACGAGCAGTACTTC. Protein product: CASSLTHETDSSYEQYF. The chain carries TRBV4-2 and TRBJ2-7, with D perhaps TRBD1 (6 bases). CDR1 LGHNA and CDR2 YNFKEQ come from the germline V gene. Trimming cost V 4 bases and J 0 bases, with 19 bases left between them. This CDR3 is 17 amino acids long.

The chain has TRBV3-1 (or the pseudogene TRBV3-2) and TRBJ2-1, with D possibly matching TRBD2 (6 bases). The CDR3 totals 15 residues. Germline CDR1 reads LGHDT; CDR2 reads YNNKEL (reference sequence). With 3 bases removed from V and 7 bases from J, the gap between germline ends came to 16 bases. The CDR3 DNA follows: TGTGCCAGCAGCCATTCGGTGTGGGGGAGGAATGAGCAGTTCTTC. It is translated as CASSHSVWGRNEQFF.

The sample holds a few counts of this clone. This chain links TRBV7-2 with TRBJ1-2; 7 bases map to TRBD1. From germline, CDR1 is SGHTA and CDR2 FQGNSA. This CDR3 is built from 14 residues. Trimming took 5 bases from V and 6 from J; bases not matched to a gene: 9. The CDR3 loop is CASSPRDRLDGYTF. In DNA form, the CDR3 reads TGTGCCAGCAGCCCCCGGGACAGATTAGATGGCTACACCTTC.

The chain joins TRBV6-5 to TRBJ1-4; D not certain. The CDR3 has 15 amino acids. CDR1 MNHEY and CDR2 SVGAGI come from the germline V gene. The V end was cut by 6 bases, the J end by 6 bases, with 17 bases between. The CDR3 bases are TGTGCCAGCAGCTCTGGCCAGGCCGGGGATGAAAAACTGTTTTTT. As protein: CASSSGQAGDEKLFF.

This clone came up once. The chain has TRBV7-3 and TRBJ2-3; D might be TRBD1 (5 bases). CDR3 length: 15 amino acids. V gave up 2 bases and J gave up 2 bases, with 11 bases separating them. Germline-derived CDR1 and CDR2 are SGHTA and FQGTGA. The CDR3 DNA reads TGTGCCAGCAGCTTAGATGTAGGGGTCACAGATACGCAGTATTTT. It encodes CASSLDVGVTDTQYF.

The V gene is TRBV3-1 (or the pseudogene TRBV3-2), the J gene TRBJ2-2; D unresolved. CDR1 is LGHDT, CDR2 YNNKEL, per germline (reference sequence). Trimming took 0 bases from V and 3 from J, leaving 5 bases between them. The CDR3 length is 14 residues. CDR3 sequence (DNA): TGTGCCAGCAGCCAAGACTCCTACACCGGGGAGCTGTTTTTT. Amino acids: CASSQDSYTGELFF.